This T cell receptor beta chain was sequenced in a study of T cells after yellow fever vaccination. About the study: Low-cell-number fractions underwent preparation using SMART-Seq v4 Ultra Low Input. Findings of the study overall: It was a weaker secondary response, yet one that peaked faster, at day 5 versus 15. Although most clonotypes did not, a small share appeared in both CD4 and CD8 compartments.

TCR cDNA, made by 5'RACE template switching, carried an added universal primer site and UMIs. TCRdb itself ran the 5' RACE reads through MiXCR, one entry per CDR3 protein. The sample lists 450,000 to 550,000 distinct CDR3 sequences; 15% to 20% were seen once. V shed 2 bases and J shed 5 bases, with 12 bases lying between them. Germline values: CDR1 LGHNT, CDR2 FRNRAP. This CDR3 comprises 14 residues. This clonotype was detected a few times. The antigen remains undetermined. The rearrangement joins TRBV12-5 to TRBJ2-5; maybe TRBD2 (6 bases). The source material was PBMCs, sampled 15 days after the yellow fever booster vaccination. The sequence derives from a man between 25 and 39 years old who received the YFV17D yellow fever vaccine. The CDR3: CASGLTRERETQYF. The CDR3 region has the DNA TGTGCTAGTGGTTTGACGCGGGAACGGGAGACCCAGTACTTC.